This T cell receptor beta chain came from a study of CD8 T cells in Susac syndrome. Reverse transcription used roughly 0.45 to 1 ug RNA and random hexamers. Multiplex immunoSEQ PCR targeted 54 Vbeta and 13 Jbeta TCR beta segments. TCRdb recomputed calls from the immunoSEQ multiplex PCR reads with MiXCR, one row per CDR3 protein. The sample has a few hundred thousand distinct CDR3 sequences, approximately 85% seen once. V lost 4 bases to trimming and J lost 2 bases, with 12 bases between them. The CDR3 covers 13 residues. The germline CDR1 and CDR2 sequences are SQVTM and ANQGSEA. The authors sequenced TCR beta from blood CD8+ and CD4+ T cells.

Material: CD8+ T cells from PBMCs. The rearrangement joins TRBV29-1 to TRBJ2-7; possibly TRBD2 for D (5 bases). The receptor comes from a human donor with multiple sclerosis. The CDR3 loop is CSVVATPTYEQYF. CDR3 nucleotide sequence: TGCAGCGTTGTAGCGACTCCCACCTACGAGCAGTACTTC.